This passage covers 26 T cell receptor beta chains from one sample sequenced in a study of T cell repertoires in cytomegalovirus infection. TCRdb re-derived calls from the reads in MiXCR, one entry per CDR3 protein. The data hold roughly 200,000 distinct CDR3 sequences, with about 40% observed a single time. These receptors' antigens are unknown. The sequencing here drew on CD8+ T cells from cultured PBMCs, taken from culture after CMV antigen stimulation. These receptors came from a human donor in good health (CMV status not recorded). Some clones in this sample may be carry-over from other donors' samples.

The DNA for the CDR3 is TGTGCCAGCAGGGACCCCGGGACAGGGGGTAGCGGCTACACCTTC. This translates into CASRDPGTGGSGYTF. The chain links TRBV5-4 to TRBJ1-2; 11 bases are a match to TRBD1. The CDR3 totals 15 residues. J lost 8 bases, V lost 5 bases, and 11 bases had no gene match. Germline V gene sequence: CDR1 SGHNT, CDR2 YYREEE (reference sequence).

The chain employs TRBV11-1 and TRBJ2-4; D is unresolved. Germline-derived CDR1 and CDR2 are SGHAT and FQDESV (reference sequence). The germline V and J ends were trimmed by 0 bases and 4 bases, with 4 bases remaining between them. This CDR3 is 13 amino acids long. In nucleotides, the CDR3 is TGTGCCAGCAGCTTAGCTACTAAAAACATTCAGTACTTC. Amino acid sequence: CASSLATKNIQYF.

In its sample, this clonotype was seen once. The V call is TRBV6-8, the J call TRBJ2-7, with 11 bases that match TRBD1. This CDR3 region has 15 residues. CDR1 MNHGY and CDR2 SAAAGT come from the germline V gene. V lost 0 bases to trimming and J lost 8 bases; unmatched junction nucleotides: 6. CDR3 sequence (DNA): TGTGCCAGCAGTTACTCGGGACAGGGGGGCTGGAAGCAGTACTTC. It is translated as CASSYSGQGGWKQYF.

V is TRBV4-1 and J is TRBJ2-1; D gene ambiguous. The V gene's germline CDR1 is MGHRA and CDR2 YSYEKL. V gave up 1 base and J gave up 14 bases, with 9 bases separating them. The CDR3 has 11 residues. The CDR3 here is CASSQVVLEFF. DNA for the CDR3: TGCGCCAGCAGCCAAGTCGTTTTGGAGTTCTTC.

This chain connects TRBV20-1 to TRBJ2-1, with TRBD2 matching over 13 bases. V lost 2 bases to trimming and J lost 0 bases; unmatched junction nucleotides: 7. The CDR3 is 18 amino acids. The germline gives CDR1 DFQATT, CDR2 SNEGSKA (reference sequence). CDR3 sequence (DNA): TGCAGTGCTAGACCCCCGGGACTAGCGGGAAGCTCCTACAATGAGCAGTTCTTC. This encodes CSARPPGLAGSSYNEQFF.

This clonotype was detected ten times or more. The rearrangement joins TRBV15 to TRBJ2-7; 9 bases match TRBD1. This CDR3 spans 17 amino acids. Germline-derived CDR1 and CDR2 are LNHNV and YYDKDF (reference sequence). The junction had 7 bases not matched to a gene; V was cut back by 0 bases and J by 1 base. Here the CDR3 reads CATSRDSRTGASYEQYF. CDR3 DNA: TGTGCCACCAGCAGAGATAGTAGGACAGGGGCATCCTACGAGCAGTACTTC.

The genes are TRBV10-3 and TRBJ2-1; tentative D call: TRBD2 (5 bases). The germline V gene encodes CDR1 ENHRY and CDR2 SYGVKD. The germline V and J ends were trimmed by 5 bases and 2 bases, with 10 bases remaining between them. CDR3 size: 14 residues. CDR3 loop: CAISTNGAYNEQFF. The CDR3 region has the DNA TGTGCCATCAGTACAAACGGGGCCTACAATGAGCAGTTCTTC.

This chain links TRBV12-3 or TRBV12-4 with TRBJ2-1; 9 nucleotides agree with TRBD2. This CDR3 is 15 amino acids long. V was clipped by 3 bases and J by 10 bases; unmatched bases: 10. The CDR3 region has the DNA TGTGCCAGCAGTTTGACTAGCGGAAAGGCGGGGGAGCAGTTCTTC. Its translation: CASSLTSGKAGEQFF.

In this sample, this clonotype turned up once. This rearrangement joins TRBV12-3 or TRBV12-4 to TRBJ1-1; D is possibly TRBD1 (6 bases). The CDR3 extends over 12 amino acids. With 3 bases removed from V and 11 bases from J, the gap between germline ends came to 13 bases. The CDR3 coding sequence is TGTGCCAGCAGTTTCGACGACAGGAAGGCTTTCTTT. Encoded protein: CASSFDDRKAFF.

The chain carries TRBV12-3 or TRBV12-4 and TRBJ2-1, with 7 bases fitting TRBD1. The CDR3 contains 14 residues. Trimming cost V 4 bases and J 7 bases; bases outside gene matches: 7. In DNA, the CDR3 is TGTGCCAGCAGTTGGAACAGGGGCTTTAATGAGCAGTTCTTC. This encodes CASSWNRGFNEQFF.

The chain uses TRBV2 and TRBJ2-7, with D possibly matching TRBD1 (5 bases). CDR1 is SNHLY, CDR2 FYNNEI, per germline. CDR3 length: 14 amino acids. V was shortened by 6 bases and J by 2 bases, with 14 bases between the two germline ends. CDR3: CASSSRDAPYEQYF. DNA for the CDR3: TGTGCCAGCAGCTCCAGGGATGCTCCCTACGAGCAGTACTTC. The full variable domain, in which reference TRBV2 and TRBJ2-7 provide the parts outside the CDR3, is EPEVTQTPSHQVTQMGQEVILRCVPISNHLYFYWYRQILGQKVEFLVSFYNNEISEKSEIFDDQFSVERPDGSNFTLKIRSTKLEDSAMYFCASSSRDAPYEQYFGPGTRLTVT.

The rearrangement joins TRBV12-3 or TRBV12-4 to TRBJ2-4, with TRBD1 identical over 8 bases. The ends lost 5 bases at V and 10 bases at J; junction bases unmatched: 4. CDR3 length: 12 residues. The CDR3 nucleotides are TGTGCCAGCAGTCAGGACAGGGTAATTCAGTACTTC. Translated: CASSQDRVIQYF.

The rearrangement uses TRBV7-2 and TRBJ2-7; D might be TRBD2 (5 bases). The CDR3 length is 13 residues. CDR1 is SGHTA, CDR2 FQGNSA, per germline. With 3 bases removed from V and 4 bases from J, the gap between germline ends came to 10 bases. The CDR3 DNA reads TGTGCCAGCAGCTTTGGCTCGGGGTACGAGCAGTACTTC. It translates to CASSFGSGYEQYF.

This clonotype was observed a few times. V and J are TRBV6-8 and TRBJ1-1; D call uncertain. CDR1 MNHGY and CDR2 SAAAGT come from the germline V gene. The CDR3 has 13 amino acids. The germline V and J ends were trimmed by 0 bases and 5 bases, with 7 bases remaining between them. Here the CDR3 DNA reads TGTGCCAGCAGTTACTCGAGGAAAACTGAAGCTTTCTTT. This translates into CASSYSRKTEAFF.

The table lists this clonotype with a few counts. V usage is TRBV7-2 and J usage is TRBJ2-7; perhaps D is TRBD1 or TRBD2 (5 bases each). CDR1 and CDR2 (germline): SGHTA, FQGNSA. There are 16 residues in the CDR3. The ends were cut back, 1 base at V and 2 bases at J, with 15 bases in the middle. The CDR3 region is CASSLDRGQSAYEQYF. CDR3 bases: TGTGCCAGCAGCTTAGACCGGGGCCAGTCTGCCTACGAGCAGTACTTC.

This clonotype has just a few counts. This chain links TRBV4-1 with TRBJ1-2; a weak D match, TRBD1 (5 bases). V was cut by 2 bases and J by 4 bases, with 17 bases left in between. CDR1 and CDR2 from the germline V gene are MGHRA and YSYEKL. CDR3 length: 16 amino acids. The CDR3 DNA reads TGCGCCAGCAGCCAACGGGACGACCGTACCCTCTATGGCTACACCTTC. Translation gives CASSQRDDRTLYGYTF.

This clonotype was recorded only once. The chain combines TRBV24-1 with TRBJ2-7; possibly TRBD1 or TRBD2 for D (6 bases each). V lost 3 bases and J 0 bases, leaving 29 bases between the germline ends. Germline-derived CDR1 and CDR2 are KGHDR and SFDVKD. The CDR3 length is 21 residues. The CDR3 region has the DNA TGTGCCACCAGTGATACTCGTGGTGGTGGGGGGCCGGACGCCAGCTCCTACGAGCAGTACTTC. It encodes CATSDTRGGGGPDASSYEQYF.

The chain uses TRBV28 and TRBJ2-7; TRBD2 matches 9 bases. V was pared by 4 bases and J by 5 bases, with 9 bases of the junction left unmatched. Germline CDR1 is MDHEN and CDR2 is SYDVKM. The CDR3 runs to 15 residues. CDR3 DNA: TGTGCCAGCAGTTGGGCTAGCGGGACGGCGGACGAGCAGTACTTC. Translation: CASSWASGTADEQYF. Based on the CDR3 plus reference TRBV28 and TRBJ2-7, the full variable domain is DVKVTQSSRYLVKRTGEKVFLECVQDMDHENMFWYRQDPGLGLRLIYFSYDVKMKEKGDIPEGYSVSREKKERFSLILESASTNQTSMYLCASSWASGTADEQYFGPGTRLTVT.

This clonotype has only a few counts. This chain uses TRBV11-1 with TRBJ2-1, with D unresolved. CDR1 and CDR2 from the germline V gene are SGHAT and FQDESV (reference sequence). This CDR3 is 17 amino acids long. The V gene lost 2 bases and the J gene lost 8 bases, with 22 bases spanning the gap. In DNA, the CDR3 is TGTGCCAGCAGCTTACGGGTCGGTTCGTACAGCAAGGATGAGCAGTTCTTC. Its translation is CASSLRVGSYSKDEQFF.

This clonotype was detected ten times or more. The V call is TRBV6-1, the J call TRBJ2-3, with D possibly being TRBD2 (5 bases). Trimming shortened V by 4 bases and J by 3 bases, and 14 bases separated the two germline ends. The CDR3 contains 15 residues. The germline V gene has CDR1 MNHNS and CDR2 SASEGT. CDR3 in DNA: TGTGCCAGCAGTGTGGACTGGAGCAGTACAGATACGCAGTATTTT. Translated, it gives CASSVDWSSTDTQYF.

The chain is built from TRBV12-3 or TRBV12-4 and TRBJ1-2, with TRBD1 matching 7 bases. This CDR3 spans 14 amino acids. Germline trimming cut 5 bases from V and 1 base from J; bases unmatched to any gene: 4. The CDR3 is CASSHDRVNYGYTF. The CDR3 nucleotides read TGTGCCAGCAGTCATGACAGGGTTAACTATGGCTACACCTTC.

The chain recombines TRBV2 with TRBJ1-3; D is unclear. V lost 3 bases to trimming and J lost 0 bases, with 6 bases between them. CDR1 and CDR2 (germline): SNHLY, FYNNEI. This CDR3 comprises 14 residues. Here the CDR3 reads CASSEWGSGNTIYF. The CDR3 DNA reads as TGTGCCAGCAGTGAGTGGGGCTCTGGAAACACCATATATTTT.

The V gene is TRBV20-1, the J gene TRBJ2-5, with D perhaps TRBD1 (8 bases). The CDR3 sequence is 14 residues long. Germline values: CDR1 DFQATT, CDR2 SNEGSKA (reference sequence). Trimming cost V 6 bases and J 3 bases, with 17 bases left between them. CDR3 region: CSAQGGGLEETQYF. Here the CDR3 DNA reads TGCAGTGCACAGGGGGGAGGGTTGGAAGAGACCCAGTACTTC.

This clonotype was observed at least ten times. The chain links TRBV28 to TRBJ2-4; D gene ambiguous. The CDR3 has 16 amino acids. V lost 7 bases and J 0 bases, leaving 16 bases between the germline ends. Germline CDR1 and CDR2: MDHEN and SYDVKM. In nucleotides, the CDR3 is TGTGCCAGCACCGCCCGGCTGGACCTAGCCAAAAACATTCAGTACTTC. This codes for CASTARLDLAKNIQYF.

This sequence joins TRBV7-4 and TRBJ1-1; no clear D gene. Germline CDR1 is SGHVT and CDR2 is SQSDAQ. The CDR3 consists of 12 residues. V lost 3 bases, J lost 6 bases, and 8 bases lay in between. The CDR3 nucleotides are TGTGCCAGCAGCTTTAGGGTACCTGAAGCTTTCTTT. It codes for CASSFRVPEAFF.

This clonotype was counted between two and nine times. This sequence joins TRBV7-9 and TRBJ1-2; 7 positions agree with TRBD1. Trimming cost V 2 bases and J 6 bases; bases outside gene matches: 15. From germline, CDR1 is SEHNR and CDR2 FQNEAQ (reference sequence). CDR3 length: 17 amino acids. The CDR3 is CASSLLTGSIIMNGYTF. CDR3 nucleotide sequence: TGTGCCAGCAGCTTACTGACAGGGAGCATTATAATGAATGGCTACACCTTC.